These 5 T cell receptor beta chains came from one sample sequenced in a study of response to subunit inactivated influenza vaccine. From the RT-PCR reads, TCRdb called clonotypes with MiXCR, one entry per CDR3 protein. There are about 190,000 distinct CDR3 sequences in the sample; about an eighth occur only once, and roughly 24% lies in the top ten. Sample: CD8+ T cells sorted from PBMCs, taken roughly 5 days after vaccination. These receptors all come from a man aged 45 to 65 who received an inactivated influenza vaccine.

This clonotype was recorded many times. The genes are TRBV12-3 or TRBV12-4 and TRBJ2-7; no firm D call. The CDR3 is made up of 14 amino acids. Trimming took off 3 bases at V and 2 bases at J, with 11 bases between the two ends. The CDR3 loop is CASSFQPTTYEQYF. CDR3 DNA: TGTGCCAGCAGTTTTCAACCCACTACCTACGAGCAGTACTTC.

A few counts support this clonotype. V usage is TRBV20-1 and J usage is TRBJ2-7; D possibly corresponds to TRBD1 (6 bases). In germline, CDR1 is DFQATT, CDR2 SNEGSKA (reference sequence). The CDR3 sequence is 11 residues long. V was cut by 6 bases and J by 3 bases, with 9 bases left in between. Here the CDR3 DNA reads TGCAGTGCGCGACAGGTCTACGAGCAGTACTTC. This sequence encodes CSARQVYEQYF.

This clonotype showed up just a few times. The chain joins TRBV6-5 to TRBJ1-1, with 7 bases fitting TRBD1. The CDR3 is made up of 15 amino acids. The V and J ends lost 2 bases and 1 base, in that order; junction bases with no gene match: 4. CDR1 MNHEY and CDR2 SVGAGI come from the germline V gene. Written as DNA, the CDR3 is TGTGCCAGCAGTTACCAGACAGGGCAGAACACTGAAGCTTTCTTT. It specifies CASSYQTGQNTEAFF.

J is TRBJ1-6 and V is TRBV7-2; D possibly corresponds to TRBD1 (5 bases). The germline CDR1 and CDR2 sequences are SGHTA and FQGNSA. V was shortened by 5 bases and J by 4 bases, with 15 bases between the two germline ends. This CDR3 comprises 16 residues. Here the CDR3 reads CASSPSAGVYNSPLHF. The CDR3 DNA reads as TGTGCCAGCAGCCCCTCGGCGGGGGTTTATAATTCACCCCTCCACTTT.

This chain uses TRBV9 with TRBJ2-7; the D is unclear. Germline V gene data show CDR1 as SGDLS and CDR2 as YYNGEE. The CDR3 is 13 amino acids. V lost 3 bases to trimming and J lost 5 bases, with 12 bases between them. CDR3 bases: TGTGCCAGCAGCGGGGGAACGAAAGACGAGCAGTACTTC. Translating it yields CASSGGTKDEQYF.